One and the same sample provided the 23 T cell receptor beta chains below, sequenced in a study of naive and memory T cell subsets. Both TRBC1 and TRBC2 were covered by a beta constant-region primer of two equimolar oligonucleotides. Nested alpha and beta constant-region primers with the SP2 primer drove four PCR rounds on ligated cDNA. TCRdb itself ran the UMI-ligation and nested PCR reads through MiXCR, one entry per CDR3 protein. The profile shows roughly 24,000 distinct CDR3 sequences, roughly 9.1% of them singletons. Sequencing was done on a sample of central memory CD8+ T cells from blood. The source of these receptors is a human donor in good health.

This clonotype was seen at least ten times. The J gene is TRBJ2-1, the V gene TRBV12-3 or TRBV12-4; D is ambiguous. The CDR3 sequence is 10 residues long. Trimming cost V 6 bases and J 10 bases, with 7 bases left between them. The CDR3 loop is CASSFREQFF. The CDR3, as DNA: TGTGCCAGCAGCTTTAGGGAGCAGTTCTTC.

In this sample, this clonotype turned up once. The chain couples TRBV29-1 to TRBJ2-7; D ambiguous. The V and J ends lost 7 bases and 3 bases respectively, with 16 bases between them. The CDR3 consists of 13 residues. Germline V gives CDR1 SQVTM, CDR2 ANQGSEA. The CDR3 loop is CSARGPNYYEQYF. The CDR3, as DNA: TGCAGCGCCCGAGGCCCCAATTACTACGAGCAGTACTTC.

At least ten counts were recorded for this clonotype. The genes are TRBV6-2 or TRBV6-3 and TRBJ1-1; D is ambiguous. The CDR3 extends over 17 amino acids. Germline V gene data show CDR1 as MNHEY and CDR2 as SVGEGT. The germline V and J ends were trimmed by 3 bases and 0 bases, with 17 bases remaining between them. CDR3 in DNA: TGTGCCAGCAGTTATGAGTCCCCAGGCCATTTGAACACTGAAGCTTTCTTT. Its protein product is CASSYESPGHLNTEAFF.

A few counts support this clonotype. The V and J genes are TRBV6-1 and TRBJ2-2, with TRBD2 matching over 10 bases. With 7 bases clipped from V and 6 bases from J, the junction kept 8 bases outside the gene matches. The CDR3 sequence is 15 residues long. The V gene's germline CDR1 is MNHNS and CDR2 SASEGT. The CDR3 sequence: CASIRLAGEAGELFF. The CDR3, as DNA: TGTGCCAGCATACGGCTAGCGGGAGAGGCCGGGGAGCTGTTTTTT.

This clonotype was recorded many times. The chain joins TRBV19 to TRBJ1-2, with D uncertain. Germline CDR1 is LNHDA and CDR2 is SQIVND (reference sequence). Trimming left V 7 bases short and J 3 bases short, with 18 bases between. The CDR3 is made up of 15 amino acids. CDR3 residues: CASIHRAASYYGYTF. CDR3 coding DNA: TGTGCCAGTATTCATCGGGCAGCATCTTACTATGGCTACACCTTC.

This clonotype was picked up a small number of times. The chain has TRBV28 and TRBJ1-1; D is perhaps TRBD1 (5 bases). Germline V CDR1 and CDR2: MDHEN, SYDVKM. The CDR3 has 15 residues. Between the trimmed V and J ends, which lost 1 base and 3 bases, there was a span of 12 bases. DNA of the CDR3: TGTGCCAGCAGTTTATTAGGGGCGGGGGACACTGAAGCTTTCTTT. Translated: CASSLLGAGDTEAFF.

The rearrangement links TRBV20-1 to TRBJ2-7; 10 bases map to TRBD1. In germline, CDR1 is DFQATT, CDR2 SNEGSKA (reference sequence). After removal of 0 bases from V and 7 bases from J, the junction contained 6 bases not matched to a gene. The CDR3 is made up of 14 amino acids. CDR3 loop: CSAREGQGHEEQYF. The CDR3 nucleotides read TGCAGTGCTAGAGAGGGACAGGGGCATGAAGAGCAGTACTTC.

There are many counts of this clonotype. The rearrangement joins TRBV5-1 to TRBJ2-7; 8 bases align to TRBD1. CDR1 SGHRS and CDR2 YFSETQ come from the germline V gene. Trimming cost V 5 bases and J 3 bases; bases outside gene matches: 4. The CDR3 sequence is 13 residues long. The CDR3 reads CASRSDRGYEQYF. The CDR3 bases are TGCGCCAGCAGATCCGACAGGGGCTACGAGCAGTACTTC.

This clonotype was counted at least ten times. The chain is built from TRBV7-3 and TRBJ2-3; tentatively, D is TRBD2 (6 bases). The CDR3 contains 15 residues. Trimming left V 0 bases short and J 2 bases short, with 9 bases between. From germline, CDR1 is SGHTA and CDR2 FQGTGA. The CDR3 region has the DNA TGTGCCAGCAGCTTAACTAGCGGAACCACAGATACGCAGTATTTT. Its translation: CASSLTSGTTDTQYF.

In its sample, this clonotype was seen a few times. The J gene is TRBJ1-2, the V gene TRBV10-3, with D tentatively TRBD1 (6 bases). V was pared by 2 bases and J by 3 bases, with 13 bases between. In germline, CDR1 is ENHRY, CDR2 SYGVKD. CDR3 size: 15 residues. For the CDR3, the DNA is TGTGCCATCAGTGAGGGAACAGGGAAGGACTATGGCTACACCTTC. Translating gives CAISEGTGKDYGYTF.

The rearrangement uses TRBV5-6 and TRBJ2-5; 12 nucleotides match TRBD1. Germline V gene sequence: CDR1 SGHDT, CDR2 YYEEEE. J gave up 5 bases and V 5 bases, and 10 bases lay outside the gene matches. This CDR3 has 16 residues. CDR3 loop: CASSPRDRGRVETQYF. CDR3 coding DNA: TGTGCCAGCAGTCCTCGGGACAGGGGGCGCGTGGAGACCCAGTACTTC. Full variable domain (rest looked up from reference TRBV5-6 and TRBJ2-5): DAGVTQSPTHLIKTRGQQVTLRCSPKSGHDTVSWYQQALGQGPQFIFQYYEEEERQRGNFPDRFSGHQFPNYSSELNVNALLLGDSALYLCASSPRDRGRVETQYFGPGTRLLVL.

Ten or more counts support this clonotype. The rearrangement joins TRBV7-6 to TRBJ2-5; 7 nucleotides agree with TRBD1. Germline trimming cut 3 bases from V and 2 bases from J; bases unmatched to any gene: 9. The germline CDR1 and CDR2 sequences are SGHVS and FNYEAQ. The CDR3 runs 16 residues. CDR3 sequence: CASSFSQGVWQETQYF. Here the CDR3 DNA reads TGTGCCAGCAGCTTTAGTCAGGGGGTCTGGCAAGAGACCCAGTACTTC.

This clonotype was observed many times. The chain is built from TRBV5-1 and TRBJ2-3; D is undetermined. The germline V gene has CDR1 SGHRS and CDR2 YFSETQ. CDR3 length equals 12 residues. V was cut by 0 bases and J by 4 bases, with 3 bases left in between. The CDR3 spells CASSLVADTQYF. CDR3 nucleotides: TGCGCCAGCAGCTTGGTGGCAGATACGCAGTATTTT.

By sample fraction, this clonotype is large. V usage is TRBV3-1 and J usage is TRBJ2-4, with D possibly TRBD2 on 6 matching bases. The CDR3 extends over 13 amino acids. Germline V gives CDR1 LGHDT, CDR2 YNNKEL (reference sequence). V lost 3 bases, J lost 9 bases, and 12 bases lay in between. The CDR3 sequence is CASSHSGRSIQYF. The CDR3 nucleotides read TGTGCCAGCAGCCATAGCGGAAGGAGCATTCAGTACTTC.

This clonotype has ten or more counts. The chain is built from TRBV20-1 and TRBJ2-7, with D unclear. Per germline, CDR1 DFQATT and CDR2 SNEGSKA (reference sequence). The V end was cut by 1 base, the J end by 1 base, with 5 bases between. The CDR3 sequence is 12 residues long. Written as DNA, the CDR3 is TGCAGTGCTAGAGTAGGGTCCTACGAGCAGTACTTC. Translated: CSARVGSYEQYF.

This clonotype was detected ten times or more. V is TRBV28 and J is TRBJ2-7, with 8 bases aligning to TRBD1. The length of the CDR3 is 14 residues. Germline lookup yields CDR1 MDHEN and CDR2 SYDVKM. V shed 5 bases and J 7 bases; nucleotides not matched to a gene: 10. The CDR3 sequence: CASSQRTGPEEQYF. The CDR3 bases are TGTGCCAGCAGTCAAAGGACAGGGCCTGAGGAGCAGTACTTC. Full variable domain (remainder filled in from reference TRBV28 and TRBJ2-7): DVKVTQSSRYLVKRTGEKVFLECVQDMDHENMFWYRQDPGLGLRLIYFSYDVKMKEKGDIPEGYSVSREKKERFSLILESASTNQTSMYLCASSQRTGPEEQYFGPGTRLTVT.

This clonotype was recorded at least ten times. This sequence joins TRBV28 and TRBJ1-1; D call uncertain. The CDR3 is made up of 11 amino acids. Germline V lookup: CDR1 MDHEN, CDR2 SYDVKM. DNA for the CDR3: TGTTTGACCTTCATGAACACTGAAGCTTTCTTT. It yields the protein CLTFMNTEAFF.

The table lists this clonotype with many counts. The CDR3 bases are TGTGCCAGCAGGCCGGGATCGGGCGACACTGAAGCTTTCTTT. Translated: CASRPGSGDTEAFF. The chain combines TRBV12-3 or TRBV12-4 with TRBJ1-1; D gene ambiguous. CDR3 size: 14 residues. V was pared by 6 bases and J by 3 bases, with 14 bases between.

This clonotype was observed at least ten times. The chain carries TRBV15 and TRBJ2-2; TRBD2 agrees at 7 bases. V lost 6 bases to trimming and J lost 3 bases; unmatched junction nucleotides: 4. Germline CDR1 is LNHNV and CDR2 is YYDKDF (reference sequence). CDR3 length: 14 amino acids. CDR3 protein: CATRGGRDTGELFF. CDR3 in DNA: TGTGCCACCAGAGGCGGGAGAGACACCGGGGAGCTGTTTTTT.

In the case of this clonotype: A junction end diverges from the germline sequence, so it may reflect a read error. The CDR3 sequence is CASSLQPATQPQNF. CDR3 DNA sequence: TGTGCCAGCAGTTTACAACCAGCAACGCAGCCCCAGAATTTT. The chain joins TRBV12-3 or TRBV12-4 to TRBJ1-5; the D is unclear. CDR3 length: 14 amino acids.

In its sample, this clonotype was seen a few times. The genes are TRBV5-4 and TRBJ1-3, with TRBD1 identical over 7 bases. The length of the CDR3 is 14 residues. Germline V gives CDR1 SGHNT, CDR2 YYREEE (reference sequence). V lost 4 bases and J lost 3; bases outside the gene matches: 4. The CDR3 DNA sequence: TGTGCCAGCAGCCCACAGGGGAGTGGAAACACCATATATTTT. Protein: CASSPQGSGNTIYF.

This clonotype was observed many times. The J gene is TRBJ2-3, the V gene TRBV9; perhaps TRBD2 as D (5 bases). The V end lost 0 bases, the J end lost 2 bases, and 10 bases lay between the germline ends. Germline V gene data show CDR1 as SGDLS and CDR2 as YYNGEE. This CDR3 has 15 residues. The CDR3 DNA follows: TGTGCCAGCAGCGTAGAAATGGGAGACACAGATACGCAGTATTTT. Protein: CASSVEMGDTDTQYF.

The chain carries TRBV28 and TRBJ2-2; 13 bases align to TRBD2. The CDR3 length is 19 residues. CDR1 MDHEN and CDR2 SYDVKM come from the germline V gene. The V and J ends lost 1 base and 0 bases, in that order; junction bases with no gene match: 5. The CDR3 DNA reads as TGTGCCAGCAGTTTATCGCCTACTAGCGGGAGGGCGAACACCGGGGAGCTGTTTTTT. Protein: CASSLSPTSGRANTGELFF.